This TCR beta chain is drawn from a study of T cell clonotyping in hematopoietic cell transplantation. Profiled with immunoSEQ multiplex PCR; TCRdb holds only in-frame clones, not every one. Among approximately 15,000 clones listed, over 65% were seen once. The CDR3 consists of 15 residues. Trimming cost V 6 bases and J 6 bases; bases outside gene matches: 11. Germline lookup yields CDR1 ENHRY and CDR2 SYGVKD. This chain joins TRBV10-3 and TRBJ2-1, with 7 bases lining up with TRBD1. Sequencing was performed on PBMCs, taken 100 days after allogeneic stem cell transplant. This receptor was obtained from a male patient aged 60 to 75 who had an allogeneic stem cell transplant from a related donor, so the T cells may come from the graft donor. Some clones in this sample may be carry-over from other donors' samples. CDR3 sequence reads: CAIRQGQPEVNEQFF. CDR3 nucleotide sequence: TGTGCCATCAGACAGGGGCAGCCGGAGGTCAATGAGCAGTTCTTC.